The sequence of this T cell receptor (beta chain) was determined in a study of graft-versus-host responses after intestinal transplantation. Clones were sequenced by immunoSEQ multiplex PCR, and TCRdb holds only the in-frame ones, with some missing. This sample has some 7,400 clones, with about 33% found just once. The study plated about 200,000 CFSE-labeled responders with about 200,000 irradiated, violet-dye-labeled stimulators. CDR3 size: 13 residues. With 3 bases removed from V and 7 bases from J, the gap between germline ends came to 12 bases. CDR1 and CDR2 from the germline V gene are SGHTA and FQGNSA. This clone turned up a few times.

This chain joins TRBV7-2 and TRBJ2-5, with a tentative D call TRBD2 (6 bases). This specimen was alloreactive CD8+ T cells from a mixed lymphocyte reaction culture, taken before transplantation. Subset described: CFSE-low proliferating T cells sorted from approximately 6-day pre-transplant mixed lymphocyte reaction (GvH or HvG direction). The receptor's source is a human patient who was an organ donor for intestinal transplantation. The CDR3 reads CASSFWGEGTQYF. The CDR3 region has the DNA TGTGCCAGCAGCTTTTGGGGGGAAGGGACCCAGTACTTC. Full variable domain (missing parts from reference TRBV7-2 and TRBJ2-5): GAGVSQSPSNKVTEKGKDVELRCDPISGHTALYWYRQSLGQGLEFLIYFQGNSAPDKSGLPSDRFSAERTGGSVSTLTIQRTQQEDSAVYLCASSFWGEGTQYFGPGTRLLVL.